Shown below are 9 T cell receptor beta chains from a single sample sequenced in a study of blood T cell repertoires in COVID-19. The assay was immunoSEQ multiplex PCR, and TCRdb's table has in-frame clones only and misses some. The repertoire holds some 150,000 clones, with more than 75% as singletons. What was sequenced was peripheral blood. Receptor source: a woman between 45 and 65 years old with active or convalescent COVID-19.

The chain uses TRBV11-2 and TRBJ2-7; TRBD1 might be the D (6 bases). With 5 bases removed from V and 2 bases from J, the gap between germline ends came to 19 bases. Germline CDR1 SGHAT, CDR2 FQNNGV. CDR3 size: 16 residues. The CDR3: CASSAVLGTYTYEQYF. CDR3 nucleotide sequence: TGTGCCAGCAGCGCCGTTCTCGGGACATATACCTACGAGCAGTACTTC.

This clone has only one observation. This chain uses TRBV7-8 with TRBJ2-7; no reliable D call. The CDR3 is made up of 12 amino acids. Trimming left V 5 bases short and J 4 bases short, with 9 bases between. In germline, CDR1 is SGHVS, CDR2 FQNEAQ. CDR3 sequence (DNA): TGTGCCAGCAGCCCAGCCATTTACGAGCAGTACTTC. This translates into CASSPAIYEQYF.

The chain is built from TRBV6-2 or TRBV6-3 and TRBJ2-7; 8 bases match TRBD1. J gave up 6 bases and V 0 bases, and 4 bases lay outside the gene matches. Per germline, CDR1 MNHEY and CDR2 SVGEGT. CDR3 length: 14 amino acids. As DNA, the CDR3 is TGTGCCAGCAGTTACTCCCGGACAGGGAGCGAGCAGTACTTC. Translating gives CASSYSRTGSEQYF.

V and J are TRBV9 and TRBJ2-3, with 10 positions matching TRBD2. Trimming took 4 bases from V and 3 from J; bases not matched to a gene: 14. Germline V gene sequence: CDR1 SGDLS, CDR2 YYNGEE. There are 18 residues in the CDR3. The CDR3 spells CASSLGLAASGGTDTQYF. The CDR3 DNA reads TGTGCCAGCAGCTTAGGACTAGCGGCAAGTGGTGGAACAGATACGCAGTATTTT.

V and J are TRBV6-6 and TRBJ1-1; possible D gene TRBD1, 6 bases. The ends were cut back, 5 bases at V and 3 bases at J, with 13 bases in the middle. The CDR3 is 14 residues long. Germline CDR1 reads MNHNY; CDR2 reads SVGAGI (reference sequence). In DNA, the CDR3 is TGTGCCAGCAGTACATCTACAGGGTACACTGAAGCTTTCTTT. This translates into CASSTSTGYTEAFF.

J is TRBJ2-3 and V is TRBV29-1, with 10 bases identical to TRBD2. Germline-derived CDR1 and CDR2 are SQVTM and ANQGSEA. This CDR3 is built from 16 residues. J lost 2 bases, V lost 3 bases, and 8 bases had no gene match. In DNA, the CDR3 is TGCAGCGTTGAGGGGGCTAGCGGGAGTCCCACAGATACGCAGTATTTT. It yields the protein CSVEGASGSPTDTQYF.

This clone is a singleton in its sample. The chain is built from TRBV2 and TRBJ2-5; maybe TRBD1 (5 bases). Germline CDR1 and CDR2: SNHLY and FYNNEI. With 4 bases removed from V and 4 bases from J, the gap between germline ends came to 7 bases. There are 12 residues in the CDR3. CDR3 nucleotide sequence: TGTGCCAGCAGTGGGGGCGCAGAGACCCAGTACTTC. This translates into CASSGGAETQYF.

This clone has a count of ten or more. The chain employs TRBV28 and TRBJ1-3, with D uncertain. The CDR3 is 13 amino acids. Trimming pared 5 bases from V and 4 bases from J, leaving 9 bases between. Germline V gene data show CDR1 as MDHEN and CDR2 as SYDVKM. CDR3 loop: CASSEVRGNTIYF. CDR3 coding DNA: TGTGCCAGCAGTGAAGTCCGGGGAAACACCATATATTTT.

The rearrangement uses TRBV6-1 and TRBJ2-4, with TRBD2 matching 10 bases. CDR3 length: 19 amino acids. With 0 bases clipped from V and 0 bases from J, the junction kept 8 bases outside the gene matches. From germline, CDR1 is MNHNS and CDR2 SASEGT. The CDR3 here is CASSEAVSGGNVAKNIQYF. DNA of the CDR3: TGTGCCAGCAGTGAAGCCGTTAGCGGGGGGAATGTAGCCAAAAACATTCAGTACTTC.